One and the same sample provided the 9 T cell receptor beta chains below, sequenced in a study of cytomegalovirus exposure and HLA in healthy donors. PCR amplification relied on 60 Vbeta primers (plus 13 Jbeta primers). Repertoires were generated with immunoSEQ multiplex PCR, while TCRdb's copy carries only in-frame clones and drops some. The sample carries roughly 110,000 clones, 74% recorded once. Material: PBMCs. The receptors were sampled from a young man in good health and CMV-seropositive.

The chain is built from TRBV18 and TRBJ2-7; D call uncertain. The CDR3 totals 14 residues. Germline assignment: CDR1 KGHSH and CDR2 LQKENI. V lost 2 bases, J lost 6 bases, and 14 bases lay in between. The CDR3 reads CASSPGLQSPEQYF. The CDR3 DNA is TGTGCCAGCTCACCAGGTCTGCAGTCCCCCGAGCAGTACTTC.

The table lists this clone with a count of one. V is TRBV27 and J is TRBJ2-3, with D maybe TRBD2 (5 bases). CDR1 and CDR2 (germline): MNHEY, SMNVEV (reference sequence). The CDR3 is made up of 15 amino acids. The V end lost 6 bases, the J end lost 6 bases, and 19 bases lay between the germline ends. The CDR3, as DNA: TGTGCCAGCAGGGCGCCAAGGTCCAGAGGGGATACGCAGTATTTT. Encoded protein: CASRAPRSRGDTQYF.

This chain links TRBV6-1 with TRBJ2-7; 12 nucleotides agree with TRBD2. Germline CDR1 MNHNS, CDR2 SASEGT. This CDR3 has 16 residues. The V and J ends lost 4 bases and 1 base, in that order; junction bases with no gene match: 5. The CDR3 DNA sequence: TGTGCCAGCAGTGGTTGGACTAGCGGGGATTCCTACGAGCAGTACTTC. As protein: CASSGWTSGDSYEQYF.

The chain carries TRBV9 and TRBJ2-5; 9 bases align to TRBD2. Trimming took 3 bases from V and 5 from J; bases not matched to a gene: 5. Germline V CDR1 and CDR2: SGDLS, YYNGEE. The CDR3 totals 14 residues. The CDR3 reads CASSESGGRETQYF. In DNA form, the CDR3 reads TGTGCCAGCAGCGAGAGCGGGGGGCGGGAGACCCAGTACTTC.

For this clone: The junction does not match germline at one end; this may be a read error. In DNA, the CDR3 is TGTTCCAGCAGCTTAGGTCGGACAGGGGGTTACTATGGCTACACCTTC. Translated: CSSSLGRTGGYYGYTF. The gene calls are TRBV7-9 and TRBJ1-2; 10 nucleotides agree with TRBD1. Per the germline V gene, CDR1 is SEHNR and CDR2 is FQNEAQ (reference sequence). CDR3 length: 16 residues.

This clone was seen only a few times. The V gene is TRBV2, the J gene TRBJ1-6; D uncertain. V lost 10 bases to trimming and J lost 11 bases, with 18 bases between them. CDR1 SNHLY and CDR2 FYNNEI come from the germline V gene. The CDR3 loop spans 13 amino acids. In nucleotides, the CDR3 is TGTGCCACCGGGCCCGGGATCTGGCCACCCCTCCACTTT. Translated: CATGPGIWPPLHF.

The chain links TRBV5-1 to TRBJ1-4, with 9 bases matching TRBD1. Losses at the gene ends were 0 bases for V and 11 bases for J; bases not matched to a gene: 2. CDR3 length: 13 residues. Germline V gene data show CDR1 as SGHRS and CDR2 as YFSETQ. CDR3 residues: CASSLGDRGKLFF. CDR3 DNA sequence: TGCGCCAGCAGCTTGGGCGACAGGGGGAAACTGTTTTTT.

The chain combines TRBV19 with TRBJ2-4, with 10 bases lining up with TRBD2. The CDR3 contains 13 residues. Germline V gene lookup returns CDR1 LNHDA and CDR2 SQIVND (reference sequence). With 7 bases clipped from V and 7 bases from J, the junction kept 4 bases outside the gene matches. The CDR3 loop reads CASKSGGGNIQYF. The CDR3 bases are TGTGCCAGTAAGAGCGGGGGGGGGAACATTCAGTACTTC.

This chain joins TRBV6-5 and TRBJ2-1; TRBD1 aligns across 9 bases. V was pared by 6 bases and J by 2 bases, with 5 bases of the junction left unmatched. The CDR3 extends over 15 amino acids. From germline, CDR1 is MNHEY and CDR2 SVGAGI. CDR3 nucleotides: TGTGCCAGCAGCTCCGGGACAGGGACCTACAATGAGCAGTTCTTC. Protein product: CASSSGTGTYNEQFF.